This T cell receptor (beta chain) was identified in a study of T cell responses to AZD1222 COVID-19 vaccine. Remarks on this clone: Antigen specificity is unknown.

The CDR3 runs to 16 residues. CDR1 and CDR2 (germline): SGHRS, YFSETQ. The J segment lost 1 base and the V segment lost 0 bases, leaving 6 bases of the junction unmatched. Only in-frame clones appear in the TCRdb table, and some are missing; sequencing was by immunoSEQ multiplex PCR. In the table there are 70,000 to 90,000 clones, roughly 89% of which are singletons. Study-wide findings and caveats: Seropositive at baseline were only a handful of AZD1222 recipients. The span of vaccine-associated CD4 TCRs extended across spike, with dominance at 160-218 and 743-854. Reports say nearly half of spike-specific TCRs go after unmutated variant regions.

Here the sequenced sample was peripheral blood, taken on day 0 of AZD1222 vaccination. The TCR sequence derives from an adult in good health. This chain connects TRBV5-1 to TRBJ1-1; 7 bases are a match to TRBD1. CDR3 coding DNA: TGCGCCAGCAGCTTGGGGACAGGATTGTCGAACACTGAAGCTTTCTTT. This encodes CASSLGTGLSNTEAFF. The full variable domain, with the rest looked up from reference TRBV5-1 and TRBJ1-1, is KAGVTQTPRYLIKTRGQQVTLSCSPISGHRSVSWYQQTPGQGLQFLFEYFSETQRNKGNFPGRFSGRQFSNSRSEMNVSTLELGDSALYLCASSLGTGLSNTEAFFGQGTRLTVV.